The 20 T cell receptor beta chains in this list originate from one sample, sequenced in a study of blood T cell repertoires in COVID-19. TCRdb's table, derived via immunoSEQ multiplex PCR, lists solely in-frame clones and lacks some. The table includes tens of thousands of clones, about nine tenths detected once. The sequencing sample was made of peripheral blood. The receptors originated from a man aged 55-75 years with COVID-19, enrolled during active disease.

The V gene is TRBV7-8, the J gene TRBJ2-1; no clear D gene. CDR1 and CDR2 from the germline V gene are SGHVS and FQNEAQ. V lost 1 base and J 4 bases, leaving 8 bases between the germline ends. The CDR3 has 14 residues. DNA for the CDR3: TGTGCCAGCAGCTTAGTATCCTTGTACAATGAGCAGTTCTTC. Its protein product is CASSLVSLYNEQFF.

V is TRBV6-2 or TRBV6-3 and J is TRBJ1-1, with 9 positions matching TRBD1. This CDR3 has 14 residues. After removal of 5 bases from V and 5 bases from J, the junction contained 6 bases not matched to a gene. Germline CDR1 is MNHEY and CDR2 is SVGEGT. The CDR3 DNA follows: TGTGCCAGCAGTGAGACAGGGGGGAAAACTGAAGCTTTCTTT. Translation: CASSETGGKTEAFF.

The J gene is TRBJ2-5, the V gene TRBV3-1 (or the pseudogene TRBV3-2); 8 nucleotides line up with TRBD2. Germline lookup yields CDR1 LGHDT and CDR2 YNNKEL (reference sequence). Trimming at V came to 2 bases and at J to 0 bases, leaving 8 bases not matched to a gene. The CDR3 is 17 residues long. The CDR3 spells CASSQLGLAGNQETQYF. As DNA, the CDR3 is TGTGCCAGCAGCCAATTAGGGCTAGCGGGCAACCAAGAGACCCAGTACTTC.

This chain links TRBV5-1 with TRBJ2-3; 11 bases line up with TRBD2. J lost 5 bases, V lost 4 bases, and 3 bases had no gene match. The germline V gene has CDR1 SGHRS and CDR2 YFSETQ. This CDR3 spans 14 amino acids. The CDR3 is CASSLAGGVDTQYF. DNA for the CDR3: TGCGCCAGCAGCCTAGCGGGAGGAGTAGATACGCAGTATTTT.

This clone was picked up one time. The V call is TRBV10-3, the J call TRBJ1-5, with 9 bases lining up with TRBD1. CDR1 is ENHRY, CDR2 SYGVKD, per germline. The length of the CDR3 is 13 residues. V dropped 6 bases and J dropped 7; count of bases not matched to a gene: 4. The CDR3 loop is CAIRGTGQQPQHF. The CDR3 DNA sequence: TGTGCCATCAGGGGGACAGGGCAACAGCCCCAGCATTTT.

The CDR3 DNA reads TGTGCCTGCTCAGAACATAGCAATCAGCCCCAGCATTTT. Protein product: CACSEHSNQPQHF. The chain has TRBV30 and TRBJ1-5; D ambiguous. The V end lost 6 bases, the J end lost 0 bases, and 9 bases lay between the germline ends. Germline CDR1 and CDR2: GTSNPN and SVGIG (reference sequence). The CDR3 covers 13 residues. Filled out from reference TRBV30 and TRBJ1-5, the complete variable domain reads SQTIHQWPATLVQPVGSPLSLECTVEGTSNPNLYWYRQAAGRGLQLLFYSVGIGQISSEVPQNLSASRPQDRQFILSSKKLLLSDSGFYLCACSEHSNQPQHFGDGTRLSIL.

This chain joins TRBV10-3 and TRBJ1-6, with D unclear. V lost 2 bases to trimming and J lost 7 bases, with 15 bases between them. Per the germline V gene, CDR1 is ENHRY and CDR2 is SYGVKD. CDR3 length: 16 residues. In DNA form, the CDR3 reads TGTGCCATCAGTGAGGAAGGTCCCCGGGGAAATTCACCCCTCCACTTT. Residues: CAISEEGPRGNSPLHF.

CDR3 coding DNA: TGTGCCAGCAGCCCGGGAAGGCCCAACGTCCTGACTTTC. Residues: CASSPGRPNVLTF. V usage is TRBV27 and J usage is TRBJ2-6, with a tentative D call TRBD2 (5 bases). From germline, CDR1 is MNHEY and CDR2 SMNVEV (reference sequence). The CDR3 covers 13 residues. Trimming pared 6 bases from V and 8 bases from J, leaving 11 bases between.

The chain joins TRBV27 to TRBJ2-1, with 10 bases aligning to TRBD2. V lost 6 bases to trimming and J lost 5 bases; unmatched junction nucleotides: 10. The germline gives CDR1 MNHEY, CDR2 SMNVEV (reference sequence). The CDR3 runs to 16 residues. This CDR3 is CASSLLPSGGHNEQFF. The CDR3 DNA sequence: TGTGCCAGCAGCCTGTTGCCTAGCGGGGGCCACAATGAGCAGTTCTTC.

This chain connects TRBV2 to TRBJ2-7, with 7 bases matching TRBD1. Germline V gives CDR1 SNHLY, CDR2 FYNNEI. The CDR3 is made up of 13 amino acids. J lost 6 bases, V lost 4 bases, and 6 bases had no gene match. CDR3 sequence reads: CASSGETGLEQYF. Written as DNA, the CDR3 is TGTGCCAGCAGTGGAGAGACAGGGCTCGAGCAGTACTTC.

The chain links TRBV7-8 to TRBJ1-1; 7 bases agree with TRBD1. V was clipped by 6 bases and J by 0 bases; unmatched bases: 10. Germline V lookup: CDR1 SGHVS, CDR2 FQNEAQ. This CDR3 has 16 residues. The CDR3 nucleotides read TGTGCCAGCAGGAATGAAAGGGACAGAATGAACACTGAAGCTTTCTTT. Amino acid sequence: CASRNERDRMNTEAFF.

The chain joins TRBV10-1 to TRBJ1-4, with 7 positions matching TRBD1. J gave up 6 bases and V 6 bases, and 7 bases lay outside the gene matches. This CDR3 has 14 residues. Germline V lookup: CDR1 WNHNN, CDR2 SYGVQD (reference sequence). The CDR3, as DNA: TGCGCCAGCAGAGTAAGGGGGCGGGATGAAAAACTGTTTTTT. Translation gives CASRVRGRDEKLFF.

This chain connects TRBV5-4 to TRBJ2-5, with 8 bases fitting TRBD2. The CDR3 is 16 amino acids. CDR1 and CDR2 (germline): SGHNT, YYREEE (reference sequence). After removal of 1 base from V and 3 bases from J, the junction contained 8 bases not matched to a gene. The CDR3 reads CASSLTAKLAEETQYF. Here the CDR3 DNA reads TGTGCCAGCAGCTTGACCGCGAAACTAGCGGAAGAGACCCAGTACTTC. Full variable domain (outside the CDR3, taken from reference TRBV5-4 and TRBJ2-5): ETGVTQSPTHLIKTRGQQVTLRCSSQSGHNTVSWYQQALGQGPQFIFQYYREEENGRGNFPPRFSGLQFPNYSSELNVNALELDDSALYLCASSLTAKLAEETQYFGPGTRLLVL.

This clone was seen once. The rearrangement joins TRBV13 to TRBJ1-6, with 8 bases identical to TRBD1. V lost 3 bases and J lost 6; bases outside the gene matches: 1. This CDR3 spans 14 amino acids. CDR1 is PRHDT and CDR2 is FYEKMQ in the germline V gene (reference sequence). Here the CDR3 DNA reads TGTGCCAGCAGCTTGACAGGGGCTAATTCACCCCTCCACTTT. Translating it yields CASSLTGANSPLHF. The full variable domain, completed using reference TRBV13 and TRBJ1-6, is AAGVIQSPRHLIKEKRETATLKCYPIPRHDTVYWYQQGPGQDPQFLISFYEKMQSDKGSIPDRFSAQQFSDYHSELNMSSLELGDSALYFCASSLTGANSPLHFGNGTRLTVT.

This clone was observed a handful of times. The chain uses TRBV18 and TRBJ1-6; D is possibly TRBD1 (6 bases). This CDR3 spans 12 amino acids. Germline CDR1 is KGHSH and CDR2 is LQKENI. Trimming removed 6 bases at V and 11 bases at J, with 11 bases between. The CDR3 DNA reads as TGTGCCAGCTCCCCTCAGGGGACACCCCTCCACTTT. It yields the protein CASSPQGTPLHF.

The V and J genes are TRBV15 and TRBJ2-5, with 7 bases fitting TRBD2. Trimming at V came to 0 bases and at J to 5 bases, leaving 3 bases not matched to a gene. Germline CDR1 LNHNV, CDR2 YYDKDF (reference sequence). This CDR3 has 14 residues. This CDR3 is CATSRDKLAETQYF. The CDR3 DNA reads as TGTGCCACCAGCAGAGATAAACTAGCGGAGACCCAGTACTTC.

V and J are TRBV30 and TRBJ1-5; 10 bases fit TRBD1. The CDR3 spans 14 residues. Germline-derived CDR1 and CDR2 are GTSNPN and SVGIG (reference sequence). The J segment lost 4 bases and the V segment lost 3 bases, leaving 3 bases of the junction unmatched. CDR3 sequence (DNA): TGTGCCTGGAGCGCGGGACAGGGGAATCAGCCCCAGCATTTT. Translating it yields CAWSAGQGNQPQHF.

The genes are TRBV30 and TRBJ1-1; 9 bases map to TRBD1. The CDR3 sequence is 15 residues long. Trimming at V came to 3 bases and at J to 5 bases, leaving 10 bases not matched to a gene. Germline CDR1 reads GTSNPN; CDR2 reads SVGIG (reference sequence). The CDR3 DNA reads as TGTGCCTGGAGCACCCTGGGGACAGGGATGACTGAAGCTTTCTTT. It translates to CAWSTLGTGMTEAFF.

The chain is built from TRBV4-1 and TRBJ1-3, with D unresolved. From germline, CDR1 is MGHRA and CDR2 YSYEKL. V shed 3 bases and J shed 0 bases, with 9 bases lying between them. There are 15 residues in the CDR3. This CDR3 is CASSQTQSSGNTIYF. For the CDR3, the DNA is TGCGCCAGCAGCCAGACTCAGAGCTCTGGAAACACCATATATTTT.

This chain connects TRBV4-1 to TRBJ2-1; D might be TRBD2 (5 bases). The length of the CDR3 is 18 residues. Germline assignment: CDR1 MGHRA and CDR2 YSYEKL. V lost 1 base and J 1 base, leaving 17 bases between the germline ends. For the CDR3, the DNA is TGCGCCAGCAGCCAAGGCCGCCTGAGGGATCTTTCCTACAATGAGCAGTTCTTC. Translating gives CASSQGRLRDLSYNEQFF.